This TCR beta chain derives from a study of blood T cell repertoires in COVID-19. As for the study in general: The United States, Italy and Spain provided the acute and convalescent COVID-19 samples. Sample material is recorded as cDNA or gDNA derived from T cells, B-cell-depleted T cells, or PBMCs.

A few counts support this clone. The CDR3 runs to 15 residues. Trimming pared 3 bases from V and 0 bases from J, leaving 9 bases between. The germline gives CDR1 SGDLS, CDR2 YYNGEE. Authors' data handling: By means of reference gene primer amplification, nucleated cell counts were estimated. The assay was immunoSEQ multiplex PCR, and TCRdb's table has in-frame clones only and misses some. That table gives V, J and clone size, and the DNA gave D and trimming. Of over 150,000 clones listed, roughly 81% are singletons. A Seattle source enrolled patients during active infection and followed them longitudinally.

The receptor was derived from an elderly woman with COVID-19, enrolled during active disease. The specimen sequenced was peripheral blood. The V gene is TRBV9, the J gene TRBJ2-2; TRBD1 is a possible D gene (5 bases). The CDR3 region has the DNA TGTGCCAGCAGCGACAGGAGAACGAACACCGGGGAGCTGTTTTTT. It translates to CASSDRRTNTGELFF.